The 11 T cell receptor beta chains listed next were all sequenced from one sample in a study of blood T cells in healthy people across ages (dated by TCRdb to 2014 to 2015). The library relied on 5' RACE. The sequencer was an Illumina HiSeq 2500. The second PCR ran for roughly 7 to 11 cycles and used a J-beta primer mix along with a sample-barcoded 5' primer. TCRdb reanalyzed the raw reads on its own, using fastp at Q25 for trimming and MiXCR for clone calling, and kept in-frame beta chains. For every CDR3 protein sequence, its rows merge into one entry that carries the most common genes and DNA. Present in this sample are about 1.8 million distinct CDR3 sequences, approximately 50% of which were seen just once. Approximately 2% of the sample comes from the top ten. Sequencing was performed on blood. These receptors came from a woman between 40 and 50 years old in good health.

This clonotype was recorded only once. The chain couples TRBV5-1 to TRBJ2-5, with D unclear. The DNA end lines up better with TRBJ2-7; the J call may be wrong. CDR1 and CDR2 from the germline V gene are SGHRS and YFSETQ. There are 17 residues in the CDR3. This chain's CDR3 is CASSLDPWSVEAGEQYF. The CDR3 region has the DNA TGCGCCAGCAGCTTGGATCCTTGGTCCGTAGAGGCCGGCGAGCAGTACTTC.

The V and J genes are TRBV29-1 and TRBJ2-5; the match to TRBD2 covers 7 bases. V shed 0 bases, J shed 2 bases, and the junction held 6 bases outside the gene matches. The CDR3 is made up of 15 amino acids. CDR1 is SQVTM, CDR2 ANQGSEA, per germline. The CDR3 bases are TGCAGCGTTGAAGACCGCCCGGGGGGTCAAGAGACCCAGTACTTC. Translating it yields CSVEDRPGGQETQYF.

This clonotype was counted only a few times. The CDR3 region is CASSLVLAGASPTDTQYF. The CDR3 bases are TGCGCCAGCAGCTTGGTGCTAGCGGGGGCTTCCCCCACAGATACGCAGTATTTT. V gene TRBV5-1 combines with J gene TRBJ2-3; 10 bases are a match to TRBD2. In germline, CDR1 is SGHRS, CDR2 YFSETQ. The V gene end was trimmed by 0 bases and the J gene end by 2 bases; junction bases not matched to a gene: 9. This CDR3 is 18 amino acids long.

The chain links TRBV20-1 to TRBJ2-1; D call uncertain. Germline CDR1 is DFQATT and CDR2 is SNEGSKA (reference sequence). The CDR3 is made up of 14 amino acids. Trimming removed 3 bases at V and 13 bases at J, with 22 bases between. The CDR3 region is CSARKPSLGETQFF. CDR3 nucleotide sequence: TGCAGTGCTAGGAAGCCGAGCCTAGGAGAGACCCAGTTCTTC.

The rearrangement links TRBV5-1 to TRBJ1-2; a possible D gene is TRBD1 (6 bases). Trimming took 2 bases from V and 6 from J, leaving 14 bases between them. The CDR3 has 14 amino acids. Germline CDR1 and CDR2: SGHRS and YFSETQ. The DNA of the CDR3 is TGCGCCAGCAGCTTCGTCGGGGGGGCAGATGGCTACACCTTC. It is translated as CASSFVGGADGYTF.

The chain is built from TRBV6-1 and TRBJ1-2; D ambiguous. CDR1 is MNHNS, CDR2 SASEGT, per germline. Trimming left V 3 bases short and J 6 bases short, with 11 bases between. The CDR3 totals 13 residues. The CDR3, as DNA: TGTGCCAGCAGTGAGGAGTGGTCGGATGGCTACACCTTC. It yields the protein CASSEEWSDGYTF.

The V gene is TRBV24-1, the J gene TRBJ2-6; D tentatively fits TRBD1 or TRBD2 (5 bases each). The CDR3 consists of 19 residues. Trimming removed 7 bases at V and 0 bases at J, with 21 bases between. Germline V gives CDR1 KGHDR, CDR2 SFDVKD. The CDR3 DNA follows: TGTGCCACCAGCCAGTTTTTGGGACCATCCGGCTCTGGGGCCAACGTCCTGACTTTC. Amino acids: CATSQFLGPSGSGANVLTF.

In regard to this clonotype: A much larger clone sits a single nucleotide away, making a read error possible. CDR3 in DNA: TGTGCCTGCAGGGGACAGGAGAACTATGGCTACACCTTC. Protein sequence: CACRGQENYGYTF. V usage is TRBV12-3 or TRBV12-4 and J usage is TRBJ1-2; TRBD1 aligns across 8 bases. The CDR3 runs 13 residues.

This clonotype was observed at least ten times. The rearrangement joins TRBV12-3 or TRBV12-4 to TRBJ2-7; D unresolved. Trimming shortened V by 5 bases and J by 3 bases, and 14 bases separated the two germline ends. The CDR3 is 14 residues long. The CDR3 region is CASSPGFSHYEQYF. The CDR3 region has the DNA TGTGCCAGCAGTCCCGGCTTCAGCCACTACGAGCAGTACTTC.

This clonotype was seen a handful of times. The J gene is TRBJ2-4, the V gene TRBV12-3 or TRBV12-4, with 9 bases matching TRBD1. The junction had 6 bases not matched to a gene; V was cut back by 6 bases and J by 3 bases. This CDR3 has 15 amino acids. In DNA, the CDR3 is TGTGCCAGCAGCATACAGGGGGCAAGCAAAAACATTCAGTACTTC. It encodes CASSIQGASKNIQYF.

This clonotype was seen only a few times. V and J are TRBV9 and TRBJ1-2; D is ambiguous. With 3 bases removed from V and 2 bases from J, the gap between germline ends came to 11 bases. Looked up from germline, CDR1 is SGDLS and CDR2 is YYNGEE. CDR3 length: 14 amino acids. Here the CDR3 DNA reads TGTGCCAGCAGCGCCCGCATGGGGAACTATGGCTACACCTTC. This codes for CASSARMGNYGYTF.